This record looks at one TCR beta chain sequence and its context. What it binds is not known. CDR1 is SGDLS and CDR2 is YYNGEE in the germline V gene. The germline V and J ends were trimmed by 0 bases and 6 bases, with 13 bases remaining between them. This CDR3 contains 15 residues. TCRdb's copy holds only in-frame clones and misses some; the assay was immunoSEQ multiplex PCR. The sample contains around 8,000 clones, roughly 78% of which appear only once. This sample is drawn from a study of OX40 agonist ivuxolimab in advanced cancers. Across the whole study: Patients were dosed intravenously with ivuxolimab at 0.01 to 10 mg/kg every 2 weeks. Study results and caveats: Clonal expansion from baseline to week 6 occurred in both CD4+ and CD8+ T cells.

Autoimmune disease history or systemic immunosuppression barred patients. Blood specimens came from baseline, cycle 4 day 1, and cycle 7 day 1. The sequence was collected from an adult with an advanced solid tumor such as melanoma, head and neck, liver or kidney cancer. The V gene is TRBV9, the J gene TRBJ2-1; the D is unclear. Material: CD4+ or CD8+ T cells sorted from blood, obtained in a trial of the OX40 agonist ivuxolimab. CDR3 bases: TGTGCCAGCAGCGTAGTTTACGACCTCTCCAATGAGCAGTTCTTC. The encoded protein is CASSVVYDLSNEQFF.